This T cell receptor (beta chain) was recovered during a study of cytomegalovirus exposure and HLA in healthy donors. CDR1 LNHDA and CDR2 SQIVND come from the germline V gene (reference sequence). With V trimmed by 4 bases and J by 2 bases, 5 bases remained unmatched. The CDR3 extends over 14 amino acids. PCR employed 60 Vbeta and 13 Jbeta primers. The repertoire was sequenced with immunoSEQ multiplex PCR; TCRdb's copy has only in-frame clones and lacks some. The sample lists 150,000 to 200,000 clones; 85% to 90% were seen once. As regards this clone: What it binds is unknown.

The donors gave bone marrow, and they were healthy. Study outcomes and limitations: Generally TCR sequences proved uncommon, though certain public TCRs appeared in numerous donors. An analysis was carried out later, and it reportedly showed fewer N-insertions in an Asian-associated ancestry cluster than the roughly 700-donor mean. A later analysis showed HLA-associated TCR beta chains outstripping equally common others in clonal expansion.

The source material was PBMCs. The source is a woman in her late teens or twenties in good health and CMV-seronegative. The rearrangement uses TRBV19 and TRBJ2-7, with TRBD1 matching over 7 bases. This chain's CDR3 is CASSSPGTAYEQYF. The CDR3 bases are TGTGCCAGTAGTAGTCCCGGGACAGCCTACGAGCAGTACTTC.